The clone carrying this T cell receptor (beta chain) was picked up one time. This sample is drawn from a study of blood T cell repertoires in COVID-19. Across the study: Donors in the United States, Italy and Spain gave samples during acute or convalescent COVID-19. T cells, B-cell-depleted T cells, or PBMCs provided the cDNA or gDNA that served as material.

Original processing methods: Estimates of nucleated cell counts were drawn from the amplification of reference gene primers. Some clones are missing from TCRdb's copy, which holds only in-frame ones; the method was immunoSEQ multiplex PCR. The V and J calls and clone size come from that table; D and trimming were worked out from the DNA. The data contain about 160,000 clones, 92% of them singletons. A Seattle source enrolled patients during active infection and followed them longitudinally. CDR3 length: 13 residues. The germline gives CDR1 SGHAT, CDR2 FQNNGV. Trimming took off 8 bases at V and 4 bases at J, with 14 bases between the two ends.

The rearrangement joins TRBV11-2 to TRBJ1-2; D is perhaps TRBD1 (6 bases). The source of this sequence is a man in his thirties or forties with COVID-19, enrolled during active disease. Material: peripheral blood. CDR3 sequence: CASRGGTRYGYTF. CDR3 DNA: TGTGCCAGCCGAGGGGGTACCCGCTATGGCTACACCTTC.